A selection of T cell receptor beta chains follows, all from one sample in a study of identical twins. TCRdb recomputed calls from the 5' RACE reads with MiXCR, one row per CDR3 protein. The table lists around 470,000 distinct CDR3 sequences, 11% to 15% of them singletons, with roughly 0.5% in the top ten. Separately, the same data were catalogued under a study of yellow fever vaccine responses in identical twins.

The sample taken for sequencing was CD4+ T cells sorted from blood. All receptors come from a woman between 18 and 29 years old in good health. CDR3s include the opening cysteine and the closing phenylalanine or tryptophan. Fields, in order: J gene, clone size, D gene, V gene, CDR3 DNA, CDR3 protein. A D gene is named only where the DNA matches it firmly. Clone sizes are given selectively: once, few, many, or a class where the clone is expanded.

TRBJ2-6,-,TRBD2,TRBV12-3/TRBV12-4,TGTGCCAGCAGTTTATGGCTAGCGGGAGAAGCTTACGGGGCCAACGTCCTGACTTTC,CASSLWLAGEAYGANVLTF
TRBJ2-5,few,-,TRBV7-9,TGTGCCAGCAGCTTTTCTTTCGCCTACCAAGAGACCCAGTACTTC,CASSFSFAYQETQYF
TRBJ2-1,-,TRBD1,TRBV6-5,TGTGCCAGCAGTTCTCTTACAGGGGGCTCCGAGCAGTTCTTC,CASSSLTGGSEQFF
TRBJ2-6,few,-,TRBV15,TGTGCCACCAGCAGAGATGGAGGGACTGGGGCCAACGTCCTGACTTTC,CATSRDGGTGANVLTF
TRBJ2-5,many,TRBD1,TRBV7-9,TGTGCCAGCAGCCCCCCGGACAGGACAGAGACCCAGTACTTC,CASSPPDRTETQYF
TRBJ2-6,few,TRBD1,TRBV7-3,TGTGCCAGCAGTCCCGGACAGGGATTAGGCTTCTCTGGGGCCAACGTCCTGACTTTC,CASSPGQGLGFSGANVLTF
TRBJ2-1,few,-,TRBV18,TGTGCCAGCTCACCACCGGCGACCCACAATGAGCAGTTCTTC,CASSPPATHNEQFF
TRBJ2-7,few,-,TRBV7-8,TGTGCCAGCAGCCCTTTGGACAGCACCTACGAGCAGTACTTC,CASSPLDSTYEQYF
TRBJ2-3,many,-,TRBV7-3,TGTGCCAGCAGTACGGGGGGCCTGTTCACAGATACGCAGTATTTT,CASSTGGLFTDTQYF
TRBJ2-2,-,-,TRBV12-3/TRBV12-4,TGTGCCAGCAGTTTAGTGTCGGACACCGGGGAGCTGTTTTTT,CASSLVSDTGELFF
TRBJ2-7,-,TRBD2,TRBV7-8,TGTGCCAGCAGCCAGACTAGCGGGGAAACCTACGAGCAGTACTTC,CASSQTSGETYEQYF
TRBJ1-2,many,TRBD1,TRBV5-1,TGCGCCAGCAGCTCCACCCCGGGACAGGACTATGGCTACACCTTC,CASSSTPGQDYGYTF
TRBJ2-7,-,TRBD2,TRBV15,TGTGCCACCAGCAGAGGAGCTAGCGGGAACTACGAGCAGTACTTC,CATSRGASGNYEQYF
TRBJ2-5,-,-,TRBV20-1,TGCAGTGCTAGACCGGCGGCCCAAGAGACCCAGTACTTC,CSARPAAQETQYF
TRBJ1-5,few,-,TRBV6-4,TGTGCCAGCAGTGTAGGGCCAGGGCAGCCCCAGCATTTT,CASSVGPGQPQHF
TRBJ2-5,many,TRBD1,TRBV12-3/TRBV12-4,TGTGCCAGCATCCAGACAGGGGAAGAGACCCAGTACTTC,CASIQTGEETQYF
TRBJ1-2,few,TRBD1,TRBV29-1,TGCAGCGTTGAAGGGACAGGGCGTGGCTACACCTTC,CSVEGTGRGYTF
TRBJ2-5,-,TRBD2,TRBV24-1,TGTGCCACCAGTGACTCCGGGACTAGCAGTGAGACCCAGTACTTC,CATSDSGTSSETQYF
TRBJ2-1,few,TRBD1,TRBV27,TGTGCCAGCAGATACCAGACAGGGACCAATGAGCAGTTCTTC,CASRYQTGTNEQFF
TRBJ2-1,-,TRBD2,TRBV7-2,TGTGCCAGCAGCTTAGGGACTAGCGGAGCCTACAATGAGCAGTTCTTC,CASSLGTSGAYNEQFF
TRBJ1-3,-,-,TRBV27,TGTGCCAGCAGTTTTCGGGCCGGTGGAAACACCATATATTTT,CASSFRAGGNTIYF
TRBJ2-1,few,TRBD2,TRBV27,TGTGCCACCAAGCAGGGACTAGCGGCAATTAGGGGTGAGCAGTTCTTC,CATKQGLAAIRGEQFF
TRBJ1-5,-,-,TRBV6-2/TRBV6-3,TGTGCCAGCAGCCCGCATGATGGGGGAACCTCGCCCCAGCATTTT,CASSPHDGGTSPQHF
TRBJ2-5,-,TRBD1,TRBV12-3/TRBV12-4,TGTGCCAGCAGCCGCCTGCTGACAGGGGCCCTCCAAGAGACCCAGTACTTC,CASSRLLTGALQETQYF